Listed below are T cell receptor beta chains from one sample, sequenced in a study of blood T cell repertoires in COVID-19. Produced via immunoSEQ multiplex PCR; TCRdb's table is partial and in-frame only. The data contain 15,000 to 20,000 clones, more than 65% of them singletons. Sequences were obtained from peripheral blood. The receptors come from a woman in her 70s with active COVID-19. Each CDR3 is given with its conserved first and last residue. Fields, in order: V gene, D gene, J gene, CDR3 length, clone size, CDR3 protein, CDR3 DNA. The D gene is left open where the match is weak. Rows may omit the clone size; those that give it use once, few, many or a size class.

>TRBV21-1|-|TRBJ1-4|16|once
CASSKPQGPTNEKLFF
TGTGCCAGCAGCAAACCCCAGGGTCCAACTAATGAAAAACTGTTTTTT
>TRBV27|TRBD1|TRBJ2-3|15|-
CASSEWDRGTDTQYF
TGTGCCAGCAGTGAGTGGGACAGGGGGACAGATACGCAGTATTTT
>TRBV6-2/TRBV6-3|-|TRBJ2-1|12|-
CASSSGGASEFF
TGTGCCAGCAGTTCCGGGGGTGCTAGCGAGTTCTTC
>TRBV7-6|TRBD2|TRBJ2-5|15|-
CASSLQGGEAETQYF
TGTGCCAGCAGCTTGCAGGGAGGGGAGGCAGAGACCCAGTACTTC
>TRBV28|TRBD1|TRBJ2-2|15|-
CASLRRDRWTGELFF
TGTGCCAGCCTCCGGAGGGACAGGTGGACCGGGGAGCTGTTTTTT
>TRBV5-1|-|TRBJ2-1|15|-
CASSLIGGSYNEQFF
TGCGCCAGCAGCCTGATCGGAGGGTCTTACAATGAGCAGTTCTTC
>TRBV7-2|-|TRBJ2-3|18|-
CASSLASPAGPSTDTQYF
TGTGCCAGCAGCTTAGCGTCCCCCGCGGGACCTAGCACAGATACGCAGTATTTT
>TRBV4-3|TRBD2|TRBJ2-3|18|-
CASSQDAPSGSGTDTQYF
TGCGCCAGCAGCCAAGACGCCCCTAGCGGGAGTGGAACAGATACGCAGTATTTT
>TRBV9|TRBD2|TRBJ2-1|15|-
CASSVKPGLVNEQFF
TGTGCCAGCAGCGTTAAACCGGGACTAGTTAACGAGCAGTTCTTC
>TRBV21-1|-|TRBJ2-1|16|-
CASSTDQGPVVNEQFF
TGTGCCAGCAGCACCGATCAGGGGCCAGTTGTCAATGAGCAGTTCTTC
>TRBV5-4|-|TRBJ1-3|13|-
CASSPATGNTIYF
TGTGCCAGCAGCCCTGCTACCGGAAACACCATATATTTT
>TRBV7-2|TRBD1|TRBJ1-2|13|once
CASSPHTGEGYTF
TGTGCCAGCAGCCCCCATACAGGGGAAGGCTACACCTTC
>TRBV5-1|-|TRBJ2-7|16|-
CASSLLQSELSYEQYF
TGCGCCAGCAGCTTGTTACAGTCTGAACTCTCCTACGAGCAGTACTTC
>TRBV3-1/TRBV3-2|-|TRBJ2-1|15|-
CASSQDRRAYNEQFF
TGTGCCAGCAGCCAAGATCGGCGGGCATACAATGAGCAGTTCTTC
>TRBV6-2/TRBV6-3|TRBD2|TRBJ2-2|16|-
CASSLTSGSNTGELFF
TGTGCCAGCAGCCTGACTAGCGGGAGCAACACCGGGGAGCTGTTTTTT
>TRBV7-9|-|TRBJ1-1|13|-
CASSLQENTEAFF
TGTGCCAGCAGCTTACAGGAGAACACTGAAGCTTTCTTT
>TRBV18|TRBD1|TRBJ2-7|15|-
CASSAGTGEGYEQYF
TGTGCCAGCTCAGCCGGGACAGGGGAGGGCTACGAGCAGTACTTC
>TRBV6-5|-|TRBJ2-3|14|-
CASSYLAGPDTQYF
TGTGCCAGCAGTTATTTGGCGGGGCCAGATACGCAGTATTTT
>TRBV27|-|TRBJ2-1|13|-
CASSFVAANEQFF
TGTGCCAGCAGTTTCGTGGCGGCGAATGAGCAGTTCTTC
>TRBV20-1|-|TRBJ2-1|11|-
CSALGLSEQFF
TGCAGTGCTCTCGGACTGAGTGAGCAGTTCTTC
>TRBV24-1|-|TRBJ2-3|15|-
CATSDQRSASDTQYF
TGTGCCACCAGTGACCAACGGTCGGCTAGTGATACGCAGTATTTT
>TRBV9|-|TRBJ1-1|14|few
CASSAPTENTEAFF
TGTGCCAGCAGCGCACCGACAGAGAACACTGAAGCTTTCTTT
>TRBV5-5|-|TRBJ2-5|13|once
CASSLRSQETQYF
TGTGCCAGCAGCTTGCGGAGTCAAGAGACCCAGTACTTC
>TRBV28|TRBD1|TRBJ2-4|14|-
CASSEPGQGNIQYF
TGTGCCAGCAGTGAACCGGGACAGGGGAACATTCAGTACTTC
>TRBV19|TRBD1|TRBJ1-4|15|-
CASSDRTGWSEKLFF
TGTGCCAGTAGTGACCGGACAGGGTGGAGTGAAAAACTGTTTTTT
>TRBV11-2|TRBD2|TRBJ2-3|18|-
CASSLGLAGGPATDTQYF
TGTGCCAGCAGCTTGGGACTAGCGGGAGGGCCGGCCACAGATACGCAGTATTTT
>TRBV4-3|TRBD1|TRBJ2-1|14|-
CASSPTGQPKEQFF
TGCGCCAGCAGCCCAACGGGACAGCCAAAAGAGCAGTTCTTC
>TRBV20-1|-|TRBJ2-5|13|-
CSASPGLQETQYF
TGCAGTGCGAGTCCCGGACTTCAAGAGACCCAGTACTTC
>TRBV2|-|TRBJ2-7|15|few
CASVSDSQGQGEQYF
TGTGCCAGCGTGTCGGACAGCCAGGGCCAAGGAGAGCAGTACTTC
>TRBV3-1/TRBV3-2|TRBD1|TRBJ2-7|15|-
CASSGTGTGLYEQYF
TGTGCCAGCAGCGGGACCGGGACAGGCCTCTACGAGCAGTACTTC